The source of this T cell receptor beta chain is a study of blood T cell repertoires in COVID-19. Study summary: Sources were T cells, B-cell-depleted T cells, or PBMCs; the material itself was cDNA or gDNA.

Two negative PCRs, clearance, or symptom resolution characterized the recovered Cohort 3 donors. Assay: immunoSEQ multiplex PCR; the TCRdb copy retains only in-frame clones and omits some. This sample has around 160,000 clones, with 65% to 85% found just once. The TCR was taken from a woman aged 55-70 years who had recovered from COVID-19. The sample comprised PBMCs or T cells enriched from blood (not recorded which).

CDR3 nucleotides: TGCGCCAGCAGCCAAGTCAGACTAGCGGATAACACCGGGGAGCTGTTTTTT. Its protein product is CASSQVRLADNTGELFF. This sequence joins TRBV4-1 and TRBJ2-2; 9 positions agree with TRBD2. The CDR3 is 17 residues long. The germline V gene has CDR1 MGHRA and CDR2 YSYEKL. J lost 2 bases, V lost 1 base, and 5 bases had no gene match.